This T cell receptor (beta chain) was documented in a study of cytomegalovirus exposure and HLA in healthy donors. The CDR3 contains 16 residues. The junction had 10 bases not matched to a gene; V was cut back by 2 bases and J by 7 bases. Germline V gene sequence: CDR1 LGHNA, CDR2 YNFKEQ. PCR amplification relied on 60 Vbeta primers (plus 13 Jbeta primers). Data came from immunoSEQ multiplex PCR; TCRdb stores just in-frame clones and leaves some out. The table has 75,000 to 95,000 clones, about 90% seen once. V gene TRBV4-2 combines with J gene TRBJ1-4; 7 bases are a match to TRBD1. Material: PBMCs. This TCR was recovered from a man aged 18 to 35 in good health and CMV-seronegative. CDR3 sequence reads: CASSQPTGWRSEKLFF. Here the CDR3 DNA reads TGTGCCAGCAGCCAACCGACAGGGTGGCGGAGTGAAAAACTGTTTTTT.